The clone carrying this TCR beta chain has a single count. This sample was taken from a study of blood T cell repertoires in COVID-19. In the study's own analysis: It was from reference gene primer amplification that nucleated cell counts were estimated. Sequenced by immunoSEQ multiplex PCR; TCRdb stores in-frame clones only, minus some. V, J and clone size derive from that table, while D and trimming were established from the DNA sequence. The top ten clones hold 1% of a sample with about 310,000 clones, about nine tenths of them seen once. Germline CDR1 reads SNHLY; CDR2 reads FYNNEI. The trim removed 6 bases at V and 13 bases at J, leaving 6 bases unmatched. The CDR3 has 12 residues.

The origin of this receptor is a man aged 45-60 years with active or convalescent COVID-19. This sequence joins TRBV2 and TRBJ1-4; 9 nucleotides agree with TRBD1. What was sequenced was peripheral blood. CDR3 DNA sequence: TGTGCCAGCAGAGGGACAGGGTGGGTACTGTTTTTT. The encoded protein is CASRGTGWVLFF.